This TCR beta chain was obtained from a study of T cell responses to AZD1222 COVID-19 vaccine (dated by TCRdb to about 2021). Background for the entire study: AZD1222 recipients with second doses at about 4 weeks or about 12 weeks were pooled, because spike-specific TCR depth and breadth did not differ between schedules. TCR sequencing covered more than 230 trial participants: about 210 given two doses of AZD1222 and 26 given two doses of MenACWY control vaccine. Trial participants were enrolled into age subgroups of 18-55, 56-69 and 70-plus years, which contained roughly 150, 30 and 60 TCR-sequenced participants, respectively. What the authors observed across the whole study: The vaccine-associated CD4 TCRs covered the entire spike protein, and the dominant responses fell in regions 160-218 and 743-854. Conclusions about previously exposed vaccinees are limited because only five to seven AZD1222 recipients were SARS-CoV-2 seropositive at baseline. Most participants were white British and females outnumbered males, and the authors suggested that clonal diversity may have been underestimated. No day 14 peak-response samples were available, so repertoires were characterized only after the peak T cell response. After two AZD1222 doses, both the breadth and the depth of spike-specific TCRs were significantly higher than at day 0 and than in MenACWY recipients. In the small 56-69-year group, the increase in depth fell short of significance, most likely because of low power. Reportedly, close to half of the unique spike-specific TCRs recognized epitopes lying outside the regions that are mutated in the B.1.351 and B.1.1.7 variants.

Explained via the paper, the time point label denotes: baseline before first vaccination. Samples from vaccinated people were obtained from the UK trials COV001 and COV002, which included a single-blind randomized controlled phase 2/3 trial of AZD1222 (ChAdOx1 nCoV-19) in healthy adults. Trial participant PBMC samples were collected at day 0 and day 28 after the second dose for TCRbeta chain sequencing. The CDR3 regions of human TCRbeta chains were analyzed by immunosequencing. The authors' pipeline ran thus. TCRs in the repertoires were matched against a reference library of SARS-CoV-2-specific TCRs that had been generated with the MIRA antigen-specificity platform. Breadth meant the fraction of unique TCRs that were SARS-CoV-2-associated, whereas depth meant the fraction of total T cells that were SARS-CoV-2-associated. Using the MIRA data, each spike-specific TCR was assigned both to the spike region to which the TCR was reactive and to a CD4 or CD8 class. Log10-transformed breadth and depth values were compared by one-way ANOVA with Sidak's multiple comparisons tests. Not all clones reach the TCRdb copy of this immuneACCESS table, which keeps in-frame sequences only. Checked studies attribute under half of the gap to unresolved V genes and leave the rest unexplained. That table supplies the V and J calls and clone size; D and trimming were determined from the DNA. The sample table holds around 160,000 clones, of which approximately 89% were seen once. The ten largest clones capture roughly 5.6% of the sample.

V was cut back by 1 base and J by 5 bases, leaving a gap of 14 bases between them. The germline V gene gives CDR1 as SQVTM and CDR2 as ANQGSEA. The CDR3 has 14 amino acids, counting the end cysteine and phenylalanine. The only DNA kept is the CDR3, 42 bases in frame from the first base. Turning to this clone: The antigen it binds to is not known. No base qualities exist here, and no much larger clone lies one base off it.

The source was peripheral blood, collected on day 0 of AZD1222 vaccination. The receptor was derived from an adult in good health. Recombination connected TRBV29-1 to TRBJ2-5; the D gene identity is not certain. CDR3 loop: CSVEVRGEGETQYF. In nucleotide form, the sequence is TGCAGCGTTGAAGTCCGTGGGGAAGGGGAGACCCAGTACTTC.